The 19 T cell receptor beta chains listed next were all sequenced from one sample in a study of shared clonotypes between healthy human individuals. The protocol was immunoSEQ multiplex PCR, while the TCRdb copy is restricted to in-frame clones and leaves out a portion. The sample lists more than 2,000,000 clones; roughly 93% were seen once. The sequenced sample was naive CD4+ T cells from PBMCs. Subset here: CD45RA+ positively selected. These receptors were collected from a man between 18 and 29 years old in good health. Some clones in this sample may be carry-over from other donors' samples.

CDR3 DNA sequence: TGTGCCAGCAGTTTATCGGGGGTAGAGGACTATGGCTACACCTTC. As protein: CASSLSGVEDYGYTF. The chain joins TRBV27 to TRBJ1-2, with D perhaps TRBD1 (5 bases). The CDR3 runs 15 residues. CDR1 and CDR2 (germline): MNHEY, SMNVEV (reference sequence). The V gene lost 0 bases and the J gene lost 3 bases, with 11 bases spanning the gap.

Points on this clone: Distinct nucleotide sequences in the sample also encode this CDR3. The chain is built from TRBV28 and TRBJ1-1, with D unresolved. Between the trimmed V and J ends, which lost 2 bases and 0 bases, there was a span of 7 bases. The germline gives CDR1 MDHEN, CDR2 SYDVKM. This CDR3 region has 14 residues. The CDR3 DNA reads TGTGCCAGCAGTTTAGTAGTAATGAACACTGAAGCTTTCTTT. As protein: CASSLVVMNTEAFF.

V usage is TRBV4-2 and J usage is TRBJ2-7; TRBD2 agrees at 9 bases. The CDR3 covers 16 residues. J gave up 3 bases and V 1 base, and 7 bases lay outside the gene matches. In germline, CDR1 is LGHNA, CDR2 YNFKEQ. CDR3 in amino acids: CASSQARASGIYEQYF. CDR3 coding DNA: TGTGCCAGCAGCCAAGCGAGGGCTAGCGGGATCTACGAGCAGTACTTC.

V is TRBV6-6 and J is TRBJ2-5; 8 positions match TRBD2. CDR1 and CDR2 (germline): MNHNY, SVGAGI (reference sequence). This CDR3 is built from 12 residues. The ends lost 8 bases at V and 5 bases at J; junction bases unmatched: 4. The CDR3, as DNA: TGTGCCAGCGCGAGCGGGAGCGAGACCCAGTACTTC. Its protein product is CASASGSETQYF.

The gene calls are TRBV18 and TRBJ1-1; D unresolved. The CDR3 length is 14 residues. Germline V gene sequence: CDR1 KGHSH, CDR2 LQKENI. V was cut by 1 base and J by 5 bases, with 11 bases left in between. CDR3 protein: CASSPLVVETEAFF. The CDR3, as DNA: TGTGCCAGCTCACCACTGGTTGTAGAAACTGAAGCTTTCTTT.

This chain connects TRBV7-8 to TRBJ1-4; D is uncertain. Germline-derived CDR1 and CDR2 are SGHVS and FQNEAQ. The CDR3 contains 15 residues. Trimming pared 5 bases from V and 5 bases from J, leaving 15 bases between. CDR3 sequence reads: CASSPRWPRNEKLFF. The DNA of the CDR3 is TGTGCCAGCAGCCCCCGTTGGCCTCGAAATGAAAAACTGTTTTTT.

The genes are TRBV28 and TRBJ1-5, with 10 bases lining up with TRBD1. J gave up 3 bases and V 4 bases, and 6 bases lay outside the gene matches. The CDR3 contains 16 residues. Germline V CDR1 and CDR2: MDHEN, SYDVKM. CDR3 protein: CASSSPTGGNNQPQHF. DNA for the CDR3: TGTGCCAGCAGTTCCCCGACAGGGGGCAACAATCAGCCCCAGCATTTT.

The chain joins TRBV11-2 to TRBJ1-3, with D unresolved. The ends were cut back, 2 bases at V and 1 base at J, with 9 bases in the middle. The CDR3 consists of 15 residues. Germline-derived CDR1 and CDR2 are SGHAT and FQNNGV. The CDR3: CASSLFRRSGNTIYF. The CDR3 DNA is TGTGCCAGCAGCTTATTTCGCAGGTCTGGAAACACCATATATTTT. The full variable domain, in which reference TRBV11-2 and TRBJ1-3 provide the parts outside the CDR3, is EAGVAQSPRYKIIEKRQSVAFWCNPISGHATLYWYQQILGQGPKLLIQFQNNGVVDDSQLPKDRFSAERLKGVDSTLKIQPAKLEDSAVYLCASSLFRRSGNTIYFGEGSWLTVV.

The chain has TRBV7-9 and TRBJ1-1; tentatively, D is TRBD1 (6 bases). Deletions cut 5 bases from V and 0 bases from J, with 16 bases between. The CDR3 loop spans 16 amino acids. Germline lookup yields CDR1 SEHNR and CDR2 FQNEAQ (reference sequence). CDR3 in DNA: TGTGCCAGCAGCCCCCAGGGGACAACTTTGAACACTGAAGCTTTCTTT. This gives the protein CASSPQGTTLNTEAFF. The full variable domain, with the rest looked up from reference TRBV7-9 and TRBJ1-1, is DTGVSQNPRHKITKRGQNVTFRCDPISEHNRLYWYRQTLGQGPEFLTYFQNEAQLEKSRLLSDRFSAERPKGSFSTLEIQRTEQGDSAMYLCASSPQGTTLNTEAFFGQGTRLTVV.

The chain couples TRBV5-1 to TRBJ2-3; the match to TRBD2 covers 11 bases. The CDR3 runs 16 residues. The germline CDR1 and CDR2 sequences are SGHRS and YFSETQ. V shed 3 bases and J 6 bases; nucleotides not matched to a gene: 9. CDR3 nucleotides: TGCGCCAGCAGCTCGACTAGCGGGAATTTGTGGGATACGCAGTATTTT. Encoded protein: CASSSTSGNLWDTQYF.

In the case of this clone: Other DNA sequences in this sample translate to the same CDR3. The chain joins TRBV6-5 to TRBJ2-7; D is unclear. CDR1 is MNHEY, CDR2 SVGAGI, per germline. Trimming took 0 bases from V and 1 from J, leaving 7 bases between them. The length of the CDR3 is 14 residues. The CDR3 nucleotides read TGTGCCAGCAGTTACTCTCGTGATTCCTACGAGCAGTACTTC. This translates into CASSYSRDSYEQYF.

V and J are TRBV15 and TRBJ2-7; D possibly uses TRBD1 or TRBD2 (7 bases each). The V and J ends lost 3 bases and 6 bases respectively, with 15 bases between them. This CDR3 contains 14 residues. CDR1 and CDR2 from the germline V gene are LNHNV and YYDKDF (reference sequence). The CDR3 spells CATSSQGGSPEQYF. Written as DNA, the CDR3 is TGTGCCACCAGCAGTCAGGGGGGGTCCCCCGAGCAGTACTTC.

The CDR3: CASSLDHRNTGELFF. For the CDR3, the DNA is TGTGCCAGCAGCTTAGATCACCGGAACACCGGGGAGCTGTTTTTT. The chain couples TRBV11-3 to TRBJ2-2, with D unresolved. This CDR3 has 15 residues. Germline assignment: CDR1 SGHNT and CDR2 YENEEA. V lost 0 bases and J 1 base, leaving 6 bases between the germline ends.

This chain uses TRBV6-6 with TRBJ2-2, with unresolved D. The V gene's germline CDR1 is MNHNY and CDR2 SVGAGI (reference sequence). The CDR3 loop spans 12 amino acids. Trimming stripped 5 bases from V and 6 bases from J, with 7 bases between. The CDR3 coding sequence is TGTGCCAGCAGTCCGACATCCGGGGAGCTGTTTTTT. It specifies CASSPTSGELFF.

This rearrangement joins TRBV19 to TRBJ1-1; the D gene is possibly TRBD1 (5 bases). The CDR3 runs to 16 residues. V lost 8 bases to trimming and J lost 0 bases, with 19 bases between them. From germline, CDR1 is LNHDA and CDR2 SQIVND (reference sequence). CDR3 nucleotides: TGTGCCAGTGTAAAGGCAGGGCTGATAGTGAACACTGAAGCTTTCTTT. Protein product: CASVKAGLIVNTEAFF.

The chain is built from TRBV7-3 and TRBJ2-7; 8 positions match TRBD1. The CDR3 totals 15 residues. Trimming took 1 base from V and 6 from J; bases not matched to a gene: 8. CDR1 SGHTA and CDR2 FQGTGA come from the germline V gene. DNA for the CDR3: TGTGCCAGCAGCTTAATGGCAGGGGGCTTCGGCGAGCAGTACTTC. This codes for CASSLMAGGFGEQYF.

The genes are TRBV4-2 and TRBJ2-7, with 12 positions matching TRBD2. V shed 5 bases and J 4 bases; nucleotides not matched to a gene: 3. The CDR3 sequence is 14 residues long. Germline lookup yields CDR1 LGHNA and CDR2 YNFKEQ. In DNA form, the CDR3 reads TGTGCCAGCAGCTCCGGACTAGCGGGATACGAGCAGTACTTC. Translated: CASSSGLAGYEQYF.

This rearrangement joins TRBV21-1 to TRBJ2-7; no DNA check was done on the table's D call, TRBD1. TRBV21-1 is marked as a pseudogene. The CDR3 loop spans 16 amino acids. The CDR3 DNA sequence: TGTGCCAGCAGCAAAACAGTGGACAGGGTGTCAGACGAGCAGTACTTC. Encoded protein: CASSKTVDRVSDEQYF.

The chain carries TRBV11-2 and TRBJ2-1, with TRBD2 matching 8 bases. V dropped 1 base and J dropped 8; count of bases not matched to a gene: 16. Germline CDR1 reads SGHAT; CDR2 reads FQNNGV. This CDR3 has 18 amino acids. The CDR3 reads CASSLGQLGTRSVDEQFF. The CDR3 nucleotides are TGTGCCAGCAGCTTAGGACAATTAGGGACTAGGAGTGTGGATGAGCAGTTCTTC.